What follows is one T cell receptor beta chain and its context. Its antigen is not identified. Germline V gene lookup returns CDR1 SNHLY and CDR2 FYNNEI. The CDR3 spans 13 residues. Deletions cut 4 bases from V and 2 bases from J, with 8 bases between. This table comes from immunoSEQ multiplex PCR, and its TCRdb copy is limited to in-frame clones, with some not included. The sample yields a few hundred thousand clones, 80% to 90% seen once. This sample was taken from a study of cytomegalovirus exposure and HLA in healthy donors. For the study at large: It was reported in a later analysis that the same platform had been used for the 100 to 150 validation repertoires as for the 666 first-cohort repertoires.

Findings and caveats of the study: Cytomegalovirus association was listed for roughly 160 TCR beta chains. A subsequent analysis found that TCR clusters from the first cohort also tended to co-occur in the 90 to 150 validation repertoires, with around 94% of cluster scores above 0.

V and J are TRBV2 and TRBJ1-1, with no clear D. The sequence was obtained from a woman under 30 in good health and CMV-seronegative. Sequencing was done on a sample of PBMCs. The CDR3 bases are TGTGCCAGCAGTGGCGAGGGTAACACTGAAGCTTTCTTT. It is translated as CASSGEGNTEAFF.